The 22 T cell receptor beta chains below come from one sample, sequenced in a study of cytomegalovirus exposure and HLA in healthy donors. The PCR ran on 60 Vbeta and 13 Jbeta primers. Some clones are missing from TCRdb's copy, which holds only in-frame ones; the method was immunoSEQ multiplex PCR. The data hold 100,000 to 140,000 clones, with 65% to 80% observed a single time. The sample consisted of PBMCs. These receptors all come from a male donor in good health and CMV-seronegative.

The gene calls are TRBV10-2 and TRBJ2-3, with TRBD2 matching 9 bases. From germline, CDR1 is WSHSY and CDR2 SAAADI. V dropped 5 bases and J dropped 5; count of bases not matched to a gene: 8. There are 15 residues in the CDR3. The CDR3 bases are TGCGCCAGCAGTTTAGAGCGGGAGGCGATAGATACGCAGTATTTT. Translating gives CASSLEREAIDTQYF.

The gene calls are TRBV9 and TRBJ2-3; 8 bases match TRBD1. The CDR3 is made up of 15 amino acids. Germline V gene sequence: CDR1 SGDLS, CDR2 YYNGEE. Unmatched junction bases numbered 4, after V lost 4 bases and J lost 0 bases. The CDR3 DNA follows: TGTGCCAGCAGCCCACGGACAGGGAGCACAGATACGCAGTATTTT. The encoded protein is CASSPRTGSTDTQYF. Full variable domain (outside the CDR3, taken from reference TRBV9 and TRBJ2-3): DSGVTQTPKHLITATGQRVTLRCSPRSGDLSVYWYQQSLDQGLQFLIQYYNGEERAKGNILERFSAQQFPDLHSELNLSSLELGDSALYFCASSPRTGSTDTQYFGPGTRLTVL.

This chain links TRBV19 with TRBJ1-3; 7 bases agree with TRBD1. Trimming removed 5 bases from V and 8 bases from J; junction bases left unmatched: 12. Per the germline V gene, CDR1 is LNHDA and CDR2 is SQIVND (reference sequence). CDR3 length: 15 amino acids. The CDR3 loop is CASSPPGQRLDTIYF. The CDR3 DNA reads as TGTGCCAGTAGTCCCCCGGGACAGAGGTTGGACACCATATATTTT.

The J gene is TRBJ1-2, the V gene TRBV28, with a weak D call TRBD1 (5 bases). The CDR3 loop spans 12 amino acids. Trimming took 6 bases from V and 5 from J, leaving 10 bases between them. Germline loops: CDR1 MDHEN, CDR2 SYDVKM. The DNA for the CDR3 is TGTGCCAGCAGCCCCAAGGGGTATGGCTACACCTTC. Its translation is CASSPKGYGYTF.

Here the CDR3 DNA reads TGTGCCAGCAAGAACCGGGAGGGCACAGATACGCAGTATTTT. Protein product: CASKNREGTDTQYF. The V and J genes are TRBV28 and TRBJ2-3, with TRBD2 matching 7 bases. The length of the CDR3 is 14 residues. Per germline, CDR1 MDHEN and CDR2 SYDVKM. J was trimmed by 1 base and V by 7 bases; bases with no gene match: 5. Full variable domain (remainder filled in from reference TRBV28 and TRBJ2-3): DVKVTQSSRYLVKRTGEKVFLECVQDMDHENMFWYRQDPGLGLRLIYFSYDVKMKEKGDIPEGYSVSREKKERFSLILESASTNQTSMYLCASKNREGTDTQYFGPGTRLTVL.

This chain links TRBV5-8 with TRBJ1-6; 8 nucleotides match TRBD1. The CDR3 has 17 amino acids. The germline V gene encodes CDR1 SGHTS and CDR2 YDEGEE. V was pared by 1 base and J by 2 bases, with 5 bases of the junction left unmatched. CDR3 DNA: TGTGCCAGCAGCTTGACGGCCAGGGGGCCCTATAATTCACCCCTCCACTTT. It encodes CASSLTARGPYNSPLHF.

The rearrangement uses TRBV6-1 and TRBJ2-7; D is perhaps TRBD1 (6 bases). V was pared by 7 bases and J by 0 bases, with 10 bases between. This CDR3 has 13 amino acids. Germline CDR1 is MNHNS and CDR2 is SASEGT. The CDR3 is CASNGQSSYEQYF. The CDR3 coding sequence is TGTGCCAGCAATGGACAGAGCTCCTACGAGCAGTACTTC.

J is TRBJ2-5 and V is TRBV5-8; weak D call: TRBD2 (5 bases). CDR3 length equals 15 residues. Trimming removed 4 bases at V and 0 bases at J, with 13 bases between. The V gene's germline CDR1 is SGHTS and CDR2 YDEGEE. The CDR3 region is CASSMTKANQETQYF. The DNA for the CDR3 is TGTGCCAGCAGCATGACTAAAGCGAACCAAGAGACCCAGTACTTC.

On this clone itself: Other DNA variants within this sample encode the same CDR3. The CDR3: CASRLKGQGYEQYF. The CDR3 DNA sequence: TGTGCCAGTCGATTAAAAGGACAGGGATACGAGCAGTACTTC. The chain recombines TRBV5-4 with TRBJ2-7; TRBD1 agrees at 8 bases. CDR1 is SGHNT, CDR2 YYREEE, per germline (reference sequence). V lost 8 bases to trimming and J lost 4 bases; unmatched junction nucleotides: 11. The CDR3 loop spans 14 amino acids. The whole variable domain, filled in from reference TRBV5-4 and TRBJ2-7, reads ETGVTQSPTHLIKTRGQQVTLRCSSQSGHNTVSWYQQALGQGPQFIFQYYREEENGRGNFPPRFSGLQFPNYSSELNVNALELDDSALYLCASRLKGQGYEQYFGPGTRLTVT.

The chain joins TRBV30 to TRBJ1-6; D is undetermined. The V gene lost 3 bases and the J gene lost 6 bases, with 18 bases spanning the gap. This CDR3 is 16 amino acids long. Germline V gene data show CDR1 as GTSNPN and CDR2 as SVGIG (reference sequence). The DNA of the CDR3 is TGTGCCTGGAGGGTAAACCCGGCCCGGAGTAATTCACCCCTCCACTTT. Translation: CAWRVNPARSNSPLHF.

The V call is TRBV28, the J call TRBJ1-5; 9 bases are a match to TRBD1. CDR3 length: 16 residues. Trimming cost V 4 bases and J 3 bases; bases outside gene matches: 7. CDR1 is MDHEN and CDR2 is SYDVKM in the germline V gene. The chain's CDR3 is CASSSGGQGPNQPQHF. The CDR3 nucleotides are TGTGCCAGCAGTTCGGGGGGACAGGGCCCCAATCAGCCCCAGCATTTT.

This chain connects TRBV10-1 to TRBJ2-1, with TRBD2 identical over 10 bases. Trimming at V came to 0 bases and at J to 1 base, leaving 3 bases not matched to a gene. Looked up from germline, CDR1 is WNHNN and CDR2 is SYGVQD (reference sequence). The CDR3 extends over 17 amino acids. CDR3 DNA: TGCGCCAGCAGTGAGTCAACTAGCGGGACATCCTACAATGAGCAGTTCTTC. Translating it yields CASSESTSGTSYNEQFF.

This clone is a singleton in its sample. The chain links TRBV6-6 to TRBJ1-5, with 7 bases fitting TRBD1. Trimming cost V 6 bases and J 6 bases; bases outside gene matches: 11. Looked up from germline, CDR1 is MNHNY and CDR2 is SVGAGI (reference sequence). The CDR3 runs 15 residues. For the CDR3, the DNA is TGTGCCAGCAGCCGAAACAGGGGAAGGAGTCAGCCCCAGCATTTT. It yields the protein CASSRNRGRSQPQHF.

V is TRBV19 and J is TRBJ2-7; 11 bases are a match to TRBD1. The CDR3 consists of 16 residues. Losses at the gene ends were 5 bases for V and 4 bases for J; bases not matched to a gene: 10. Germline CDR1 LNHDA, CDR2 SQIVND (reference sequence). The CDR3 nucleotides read TGTGCCAGTAGTCCCAGATGGGGACAGGGGGGATACGAGCAGTACTTC. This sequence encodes CASSPRWGQGGYEQYF.

The CDR3 nucleotides are TGTGCCAGTAGTTTCGGGAACTGGGTGACCACCGGGGAGCTGTTTTTT. Its protein is CASSFGNWVTTGELFF. J is TRBJ2-2 and V is TRBV19; D possibly corresponds to TRBD2 (5 bases). This CDR3 contains 16 residues. CDR1 and CDR2 (germline): LNHDA, SQIVND (reference sequence). V was cut by 5 bases and J by 4 bases, with 17 bases left in between. Full variable domain (rest looked up from reference TRBV19 and TRBJ2-2): DGGITQSPKYLFRKEGQNVTLSCEQNLNHDAMYWYRQDPGQGLRLIYYSQIVNDFQKGDIAEGYSVSREKKESFPLTVTSAQKNPTAFYLCASSFGNWVTTGELFFGEGSRLTVL.

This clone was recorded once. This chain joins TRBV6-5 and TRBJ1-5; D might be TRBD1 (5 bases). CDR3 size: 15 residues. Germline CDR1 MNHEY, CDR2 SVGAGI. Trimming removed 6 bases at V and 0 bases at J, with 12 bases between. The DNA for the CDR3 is TGTGCCAGCAGCCCCGGGGGGATTAGCAATCAGCCCCAGCATTTT. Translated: CASSPGGISNQPQHF.

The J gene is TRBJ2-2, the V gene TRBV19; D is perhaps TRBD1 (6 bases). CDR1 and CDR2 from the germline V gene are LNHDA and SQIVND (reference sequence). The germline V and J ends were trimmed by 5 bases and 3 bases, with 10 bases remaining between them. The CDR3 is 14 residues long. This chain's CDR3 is CASSLQGYTGELFF. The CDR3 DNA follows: TGTGCCAGTAGTTTACAGGGATACACCGGGGAGCTGTTTTTT. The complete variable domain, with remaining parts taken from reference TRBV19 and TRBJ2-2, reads DGGITQSPKYLFRKEGQNVTLSCEQNLNHDAMYWYRQDPGQGLRLIYYSQIVNDFQKGDIAEGYSVSREKKESFPLTVTSAQKNPTAFYLCASSLQGYTGELFFGEGSRLTVL.

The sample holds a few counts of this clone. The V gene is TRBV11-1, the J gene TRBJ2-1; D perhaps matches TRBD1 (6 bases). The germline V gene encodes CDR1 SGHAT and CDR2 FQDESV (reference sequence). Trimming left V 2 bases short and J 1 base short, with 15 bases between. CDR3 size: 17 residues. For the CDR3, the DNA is TGTGCCAGCAGCTTATGGGGGCGGGCCAATTCCTACAATGAGCAGTTCTTC. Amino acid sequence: CASSLWGRANSYNEQFF.

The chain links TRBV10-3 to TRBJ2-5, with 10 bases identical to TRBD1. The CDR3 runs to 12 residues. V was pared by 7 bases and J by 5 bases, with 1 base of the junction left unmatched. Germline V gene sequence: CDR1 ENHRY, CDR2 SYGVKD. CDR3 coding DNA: TGTGCCATCAAGGACAGGGGGGAGACCCAGTACTTC. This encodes CAIKDRGETQYF.

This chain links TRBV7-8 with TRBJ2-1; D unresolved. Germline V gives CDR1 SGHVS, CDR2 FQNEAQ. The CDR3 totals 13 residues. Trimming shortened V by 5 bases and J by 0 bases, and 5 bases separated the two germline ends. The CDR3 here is CASSRSSYNEQFF. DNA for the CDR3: TGTGCCAGCAGCCGGAGCTCCTACAATGAGCAGTTCTTC.

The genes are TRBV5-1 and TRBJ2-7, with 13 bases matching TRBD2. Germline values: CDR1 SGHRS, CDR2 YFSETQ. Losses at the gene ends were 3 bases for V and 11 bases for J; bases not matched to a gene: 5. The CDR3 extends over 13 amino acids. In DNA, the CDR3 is TGCGCCAGCAGCTCGGGAGGGACTAGCGGGAAGTACTTC. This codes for CASSSGGTSGKYF.

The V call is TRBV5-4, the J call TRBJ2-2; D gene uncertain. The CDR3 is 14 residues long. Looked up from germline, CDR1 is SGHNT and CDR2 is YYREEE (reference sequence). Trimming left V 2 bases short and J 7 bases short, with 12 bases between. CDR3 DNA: TGTGCCAGCAGCTTCTACCGATCCGACGGGGAGCTGTTTTTT. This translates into CASSFYRSDGELFF.